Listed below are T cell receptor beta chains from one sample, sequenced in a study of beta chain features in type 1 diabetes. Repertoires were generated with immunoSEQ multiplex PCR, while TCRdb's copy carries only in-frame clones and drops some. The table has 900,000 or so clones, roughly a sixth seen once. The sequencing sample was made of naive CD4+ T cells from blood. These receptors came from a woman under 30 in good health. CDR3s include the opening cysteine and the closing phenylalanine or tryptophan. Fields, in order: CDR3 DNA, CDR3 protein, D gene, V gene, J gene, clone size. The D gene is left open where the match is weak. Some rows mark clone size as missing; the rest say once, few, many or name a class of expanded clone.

DNA: TGTGCCAGCAGCTTGGGACTAGCAGGCAATGAGCAGTTCTTC
CDR3: CASSLGLAGNEQFF
D: TRBD2
V: TRBV11-2
J: TRBJ2-1
size: .

DNA: TGTGCCAGCAGCTTAGCTAATCTGCACATATATTTT
CDR3: CASSLANLHIYF
D: .
V: TRBV7-9
J: TRBJ1-3
size: few

DNA: TGTGCCAGCAGCCAAAGGAGTGGAAACCGATGGAATGAGCAGTTCTTC
CDR3: CASSQRSGNRWNEQFF
D: .
V: TRBV4-2
J: TRBJ2-1
size: .

DNA: TGTGCCAGCAGCCCCGGGACAGGGACCTATGGCTACACCTTC
CDR3: CASSPGTGTYGYTF
D: TRBD1
V: TRBV7-3
J: TRBJ1-2
size: few

DNA: TGTGCCAGCAGCGGACTAGCGGGAGGGCCCGGGGAGCTGTTTTTT
CDR3: CASSGLAGGPGELFF
D: TRBD2
V: TRBV28
J: TRBJ2-2
size: .

DNA: TGCGCCAGCAGCCAAGTGGCCAGCAACTCCTATGGCTACACCTTC
CDR3: CASSQVASNSYGYTF
D: .
V: TRBV4-3
J: TRBJ1-2
size: few

DNA: TGTGCCAGTAGTCGGAGGGTAGATACGCAGTATTTT
CDR3: CASSRRVDTQYF
D: .
V: TRBV19
J: TRBJ2-3
size: .

DNA: TGTGCCAGCAGCTTAGGAGCAAGACACGAGCAGTACTTC
CDR3: CASSLGARHEQYF
D: .
V: TRBV11-1
J: TRBJ2-7
size: few

DNA: TGCGCCAGCAGCTTGGAGCCAGGGAGATGGAACTATGGCTACACCTTC
CDR3: CASSLEPGRWNYGYTF
D: .
V: TRBV5-1
J: TRBJ1-2
size: .

DNA: TGCGCCAGCAGCCAAGATGGGCGTAAGAGCACCGGGGAGCTGTTTTTT
CDR3: CASSQDGRKSTGELFF
D: .
V: TRBV4-3
J: TRBJ2-2
size: once

DNA: TGTGCCAGCAGTTTCGGACTAGCCGATTCCTACGAGCAGTACTTC
CDR3: CASSFGLADSYEQYF
D: TRBD2
V: TRBV6-6
J: TRBJ2-7
size: .

DNA: TGTGCCAGCAGTTTAGGTCTAATCAATGAGCAGTTCTTC
CDR3: CASSLGLINEQFF
D: .
V: TRBV28
J: TRBJ2-1
size: few

DNA: TGTGCCAGCAGTGACGCGGCTAACCAAGAGACCCAGTACTTC
CDR3: CASSDAANQETQYF
D: .
V: TRBV9
J: TRBJ2-5
size: .

DNA: TGTGCCAGCAGCGTAGGTCCGAGGGGACAGGGTATCTATGGCTACACCTTC
CDR3: CASSVGPRGQGIYGYTF
D: TRBD1
V: TRBV9
J: TRBJ1-2
size: .

DNA: TGTGCCAGCAGTTTACAACAGAGTAGCAATCAGCCCCAGCATTTT
CDR3: CASSLQQSSNQPQHF
D: .
V: TRBV28
J: TRBJ1-5
size: .

DNA: TGTGCCATCGGCGGGACAGCGAATGAAAAACTGTTTTTT
CDR3: CAIGGTANEKLFF
D: TRBD1
V: TRBV6-5
J: TRBJ1-4
size: .

DNA: TGTGCCAGTAGATCAGGGGGCCGGATAAACAATGAGCAGTTCTTC
CDR3: CASRSGGRINNEQFF
D: TRBD1
V: TRBV19
J: TRBJ2-1
size: .

DNA: TGTGCCAGCAGCCATAGAGCTAGCACAGATACGCAGTATTTT
CDR3: CASSHRASTDTQYF
D: .
V: TRBV6-4
J: TRBJ2-3
size: once

DNA: TGTGCCAGCAGCCTTACTAGCACAGATACGCAGTATTTT
CDR3: CASSLTSTDTQYF
D: .
V: TRBV5-6
J: TRBJ2-3
size: few

DNA: TGTGCCAGCAGAGCGCAGGTCACCGGGGAGCTGTTTTTT
CDR3: CASRAQVTGELFF
D: .
V: TRBV2
J: TRBJ2-2
size: .

DNA: TGTGCCAGCAGTTTAGTTGGAACAGGGCTGAATCAGCCCCAGCATTTT
CDR3: CASSLVGTGLNQPQHF
D: .
V: TRBV28
J: TRBJ1-5
size: few

DNA: TGTGCCAGCAGCTTGTTCCGGGGGTCTATTACTGAAGCTTTCTTT
CDR3: CASSLFRGSITEAFF
D: .
V: TRBV5-6
J: TRBJ1-1
size: few

DNA: TGTGCCACCAAGACAGCTATAGACTCTAACTATGGCTACACCTTC
CDR3: CATKTAIDSNYGYTF
D: .
V: TRBV10-3
J: TRBJ1-2
size: few

DNA: TGCGCCAGCAGCCTGGCAGGACTTAGCAATCAGCCCCAGCATTTT
CDR3: CASSLAGLSNQPQHF
D: .
V: TRBV5-1
J: TRBJ1-5
size: few

DNA: TGTGCCAGCAGCTTGCTTGGGGGTACCATGAACACTGAAGCTTTCTTT
CDR3: CASSLLGGTMNTEAFF
D: .
V: TRBV7-2
J: TRBJ1-1
size: .

DNA: TGTGCCACCAATCCCGCCGGGCGAATCTATGGCTACACCTTC
CDR3: CATNPAGRIYGYTF
D: .
V: TRBV28
J: TRBJ1-2
size: few

DNA: TGCGCCAGCAAGGAAATTCCCTCTTCGAACACCGGGGAGCTGTTTTTT
CDR3: CASKEIPSSNTGELFF
D: .
V: TRBV5-1
J: TRBJ2-2
size: .

DNA: TGTGCCAGCAGCTTCAAAGGGGGCACTGAAGCTTTCTTT
CDR3: CASSFKGGTEAFF
D: .
V: TRBV7-9
J: TRBJ1-1
size: few

DNA: TGTGCCAGCAGATCCGGGACTAGCGGGAGGAGGCGAAATGAGCAGTTCTTC
CDR3: CASRSGTSGRRRNEQFF
D: TRBD2
V: TRBV28
J: TRBJ2-1
size: few

DNA: TGCGCCAGCACCTCAGGGGGGGCAGGACAAGAGACCCAGTACTTC
CDR3: CASTSGGAGQETQYF
D: .
V: TRBV5-1
J: TRBJ2-5
size: .

DNA: TGTGCCAGCAGTCGTCTCGCCCAGGGCGATGAGCAGTTCTTC
CDR3: CASSRLAQGDEQFF
D: .
V: TRBV7-9
J: TRBJ2-1
size: .

DNA: TGTGCCAGCAGGCTAGGCAATTCAGGATGCTACGAGCAGTACTTC
CDR3: CASRLGNSGCYEQYF
D: .
V: TRBV7-9
J: TRBJ2-7
size: .

DNA: TGCGCCAGCAGTCAATCTCCCAGGGATTACGAGCAGTACTTC
CDR3: CASSQSPRDYEQYF
D: .
V: TRBV23-1
J: TRBJ2-7
size: few

DNA: TGTGCCAGCAGCTTAAGGCTAGCGGGCCTCAATGAGCAGTTCTTC
CDR3: CASSLRLAGLNEQFF
D: TRBD2
V: TRBV7-3
J: TRBJ2-1
size: few

DNA: TGTGCCAGCAGCCGGACTAGCGGGAGACTATACAATGAGCAGTTCTTC
CDR3: CASSRTSGRLYNEQFF
D: TRBD2
V: TRBV28
J: TRBJ2-1
size: few

DNA: TGCAGCGCCCGATTGGGGACGGAGACCCAGTACTTC
CDR3: CSARLGTETQYF
D: .
V: TRBV29-1
J: TRBJ2-5
size: .

DNA: TGTGCCAGCAGCGGGGCTAACAGGGCTGGGGCCAACGTCCTGACTTTC
CDR3: CASSGANRAGANVLTF
D: .
V: TRBV9
J: TRBJ2-6
size: .

DNA: TGTGCCAGCAGTGGACAGAATGACTACGAGCAGTACTTC
CDR3: CASSGQNDYEQYF
D: .
V: TRBV6-6
J: TRBJ2-7
size: few

DNA: TGTGCCAGCAGTTCTCCCTCCTACGAGCAGTACTTC
CDR3: CASSSPSYEQYF
D: .
V: TRBV28
J: TRBJ2-7
size: few

DNA: TGTGCCAGCAGTATCCAAGAGACCCAGTACTTC
CDR3: CASSIQETQYF
D: .
V: TRBV7-9
J: TRBJ2-5
size: few

DNA: TGTGCCTGGAGTGTAGGCCCTAATAGCGGGAGGGGTAGTACAGATACGCAGTATTTT
CDR3: CAWSVGPNSGRGSTDTQYF
D: TRBD2
V: TRBV30
J: TRBJ2-3
size: .

DNA: TGTGCCAGCTCCCCCCAACAGGGACAAAATGAGCAGTTCTTC
CDR3: CASSPQQGQNEQFF
D: .
V: TRBV18
J: TRBJ2-1
size: .

DNA: TGTGCCAGCTCACCAAGCGACAGGGGTGAAAAACTGTTTTTT
CDR3: CASSPSDRGEKLFF
D: TRBD1
V: TRBV18
J: TRBJ1-4
size: few

DNA: TGTGCCATCAGGGTTCGGCAGGGCGATCAGCCCCAGCATTTT
CDR3: CAIRVRQGDQPQHF
D: .
V: TRBV10-3
J: TRBJ1-5
size: few

DNA: TGCGCCAGCAGTGAGTATCCGACTTTCGGTGAGCAGTTCTTC
CDR3: CASSEYPTFGEQFF
D: .
V: TRBV10-1
J: TRBJ2-1
size: .

DNA: TGTGCCAGCAGTCAGACACACACTGAAGCTTTCTTT
CDR3: CASSQTHTEAFF
D: .
V: TRBV28
J: TRBJ1-1
size: .

DNA: TGTGCCAGCAGCCGAGGGGCGTGGACCGGGGAGCTGTTTTTT
CDR3: CASSRGAWTGELFF
D: .
V: TRBV7-9
J: TRBJ2-2
size: .

DNA: TGTGCCATCAGTGTGGGGGGGGTAGCGGGGTCCAATGAGCAGTTCTTC
CDR3: CAISVGGVAGSNEQFF
D: TRBD2
V: TRBV10-3
J: TRBJ2-1
size: .

DNA: TGTGCCAGCAGACGACAAAGGGTTAGCGCCACTGAAGCTTTCTTT
CDR3: CASRRQRVSATEAFF
D: .
V: TRBV6-6
J: TRBJ1-1
size: .

DNA: TGTGCCACCAGCAGGGACAGGGTGTACGAGCAGTACTTC
CDR3: CATSRDRVYEQYF
D: TRBD1
V: TRBV15
J: TRBJ2-7
size: .

DNA: TGTGCCAGCAGCCCCCACCCTGGGACAGGGCTACAAGAGACCCAGTACTTC
CDR3: CASSPHPGTGLQETQYF
D: TRBD1
V: TRBV11-1
J: TRBJ2-5
size: few